In its sample, the clone carrying this T cell receptor (beta chain) was seen a few times. The antigen is not known. This specimen comes from a study of T cells in Graves' hyperthyroidism and ophthalmopathy. Regarding the study as a whole: Prediction of ophthalmopathy progression came a median about 6 months pre-onset. Classification by a 13 V-J model distinguished ophthalmopathy from stable hyperthyroidism.

The CDR3 is 14 amino acids. The V gene lost 6 bases and the J gene lost 6 bases, with 18 bases spanning the gap. Germline V CDR1 and CDR2: SGDLS, YYNGEE. PBMCs were collected from an approximately 10 ml volume of fresh peripheral blood. TCR beta CDR3 regions were amplified from RNA. HTBI primers were the set used in a first-round RT-PCR of the TCR CDR3. TCRdb passed the multiplex PCR reads through MiXCR, listing each CDR3 protein once. Altogether some 490,000 distinct CDR3 sequences are present, 20% to 25% being singletons, with the ten largest covering 45% to 50%. The rearrangement joins TRBV9 to TRBJ1-1, with D possibly matching TRBD1 (6 bases). This sequence was found in a woman aged 70-85 years with Graves' ophthalmopathy. Sequencing was performed on blood. CDR3 sequence reads: CASTSGGSTSEAFF. The CDR3 nucleotides are TGTGCCAGCACCTCGGGGGGCAGCACGTCTGAAGCTTTCTTT.